This T cell receptor (beta chain) was profiled in a study of T cells after yellow fever vaccination (dated by TCRdb to between 2018 and 2020). About the study as a whole: The SMART-Seq v4 Ultra Low Input RNA kit was used to prepare libraries from fractions with low cell numbers. To follow T-cell clones before and after primary and booster YFV17D yellow fever vaccination, bulk TCR alpha and beta repertoires were sequenced over time. Two healthy male donors made up the cohort, one aged 18 to 29 years and the other aged 30 to 40 years. Blood was drawn at multiple timepoints before and after primary and secondary immunization, with bulk PBMC replicates and cell subsets isolated.

For this clonotype: Its antigen is not yet known. No base qualities exist here, and no much larger clone lies one base off it.

Paper-wide results and their limitations: A small fraction of clonotypes appeared in both the CD4 and CD8 compartments, likely as a result of convergent recombination. Compared with the primary T-cell response, the secondary T-cell response was weaker but faster, peaking on day 5 rather than day 15. The study included only a couple of donors, which limits how far the findings can be generalized. Computational filtering was required because FACS-sorted repertoires could contain abundant contaminating clonotypes from the bulk population. Most clones expanded after primary vaccination (about 95% of CD4 and approximately 90% of CD8) were re-detected after the booster, suggesting that broad memory maintenance occurred.

The germline V gene supplies CDR1 MDHEN and CDR2 SYDVKM. From its cysteine to its phenylalanine, the CDR3 spans 16 amino acids. Just the 48-base CDR3 DNA is kept, in frame starting at base 1. V is cut by 5 bases and J by 2 bases, and the space between the germline ends is 16 bases. The sample's treatment or condition, from its label and the paper: live attenuated yellow fever vaccine strain. At each blood-draw timepoint, two biological replicates of bulk PBMCs were collected. A standard Ficoll-Paque protocol was used to isolate PBMCs from peripheral blood. RNA was extracted with TriZol from bulk PBMCs, CD4 and CD8 fractions, and dextramer-positive and dextramer-negative fractions. TCR cDNA was made using 5'RACE template switching, a step that added a universal primer site and unique molecular identifiers. Priming for cDNA synthesis came from both the TCR alpha and TCR beta constant segments. Library amplification used two PCR steps, and the second PCR step added sample barcodes and sequencing adapters. Sequencing of libraries was done on Illumina HiSeq 2500 (2x100 bp) or NovaSeq (2x150 bp). In the authors' own workflow: MIGEC handled demultiplexing of reads and collapsing into UMI consensus sequences, while MiXCR performed V(D)J alignment. Using edgeR on replicate PBMC samples, clonotypes were called vaccine-responding if FDR was below 0.01 and the log2 fold change was above 5 up to day 15. CD4 or CD8 identity was assigned to each bulk clonotype according to whether the clonotype was present at higher abundance in the sequenced CD4 repertoire or the sequenced CD8 repertoire. TCRdb reprocessing: public reads trimmed at Q25 with fastp, clones called with MiXCR, in-frame beta chains kept. Entries are consolidated by CDR3 protein sequence, retaining the most common genes and DNA. The V and J calls and clone size come from TCRdb's table, not from the authors' own analysis. For this sample there are around 500,000 distinct CDR3 sequences; roughly 22% appear just once. The top ten clones comprise about a sixth of the sample.

This receptor was taken from a man between 18 and 29 years old who received the YFV17D yellow fever vaccine. The sequence links TRBV28 to TRBJ2-4; the D region possibly corresponds to TRBD2 (6 bases align). The specimen comprised PBMCs, sampled approximately 20 days after the first yellow fever vaccination. CDR3 reads: CASSTAGIGSKNIQYF. In nucleotides, the sequence is TGTGCCAGCAGTACGGCGGGGATTGGGTCCAAAAACATTCAGTACTTC. The full variable domain, completed from the reference TRBV28 and TRBJ2-4 proteins outside the CDR3, reads DVKVTQSSRYLVKRTGEKVFLECVQDMDHENMFWYRQDPGLGLRLIYFSYDVKMKEKGDIPEGYSVSREKKERFSLILESASTNQTSMYLCASSTAGIGSKNIQYFGAGTRLSVL.